What follows describes a single T cell receptor beta chain. The data are from a study of T cell responses to AZD1222 COVID-19 vaccine. TCRdb's copy holds only in-frame clones and misses some; the assay was immunoSEQ multiplex PCR. The sample contains 95,000 to 150,000 clones, more than 70% of which appear only once. The germline CDR1 and CDR2 sequences are SGHRS and YFSETQ. CDR3 length: 14 amino acids. V was trimmed by 4 bases and J by 1 base, leaving 12 bases between them. The V call is TRBV5-1, the J call TRBJ2-7, with unresolved D. The specimen was peripheral blood, collected 28 days after the second AZD1222 dose. This receptor was identified in an adult who received the AZD1222 COVID-19 vaccine. The CDR3 here is CASSPPTASYEQYF. The DNA of the CDR3 is TGCGCCAGCAGCCCACCGACGGCGTCCTACGAGCAGTACTTC. The full variable domain, completed using reference TRBV5-1 and TRBJ2-7, is KAGVTQTPRYLIKTRGQQVTLSCSPISGHRSVSWYQQTPGQGLQFLFEYFSETQRNKGNFPGRFSGRQFSNSRSEMNVSTLELGDSALYLCASSPPTASYEQYFGPGTRLTVT.